The rows below give T cell receptor beta chains drawn from one sample of a study of CD4 T cells in relation to SARS-CoV-2 and coronaviruses. Using immunoSEQ multiplex PCR, the repertoire was profiled, and TCRdb retains in-frame clones only, with some absent. This sample has tens of thousands of clones, with approximately 68% found just once. What these receptors recognize is not known. The sample taken for sequencing was CD4+ T cells from PBMCs, cultured in vitro. Every receptor here comes from a human donor in good health. Each CDR3 is given with its conserved first and last residue. D genes are given only for firm matches. Expanded clones are given a class, and other clones once, few, many or no size at all.

J: TRBJ2-7
D: .
V: TRBV7-8
size: .
CDR3: CASSPLHEQYF
DNA: TGTGCCAGCAGCCCCTTACACGAGCAGTACTTC

J: TRBJ2-7
D: TRBD1
V: TRBV4-1
size: once
CDR3: CASSQDGGQGKSYEQYF
DNA: TGCGCCAGCAGCCAAGATGGGGGACAGGGAAAATCCTACGAGCAGTACTTC

J: TRBJ2-2
D: TRBD2
V: TRBV7-7
size: .
CDR3: CASSAWTSGGANTGELFF
DNA: TGTGCCAGCAGCGCGTGGACTAGCGGGGGGGCGAACACCGGGGAGCTGTTTTTT

J: TRBJ2-7
D: .
V: TRBV4-3
size: once
CDR3: CASSQDRAGYEQYF
DNA: TGCGCCAGCAGCCAAGATCGAGCCGGGTACGAGCAGTACTTC

J: TRBJ2-5
D: .
V: TRBV29-1
size: .
CDR3: CSADTEYQETQYF
DNA: TGCAGCGCAGATACAGAGTACCAAGAGACCCAGTACTTC

J: TRBJ1-1
D: .
V: TRBV27
size: once
CDR3: CASSIQVSTEAFF
DNA: TGTGCCAGCAGTATACAGGTGAGCACTGAAGCTTTCTTT

J: TRBJ1-5
D: .
V: TRBV6-5
size: .
CDR3: CASSTGYQPQHF
DNA: TGTGCCAGCAGCACAGGGTATCAGCCCCAGCATTTT

J: TRBJ2-7
D: TRBD2
V: TRBV9
size: .
CDR3: CASSEPQGAGGPGYEQYF
DNA: TGTGCCAGCAGCGAGCCACAAGGGGCGGGAGGGCCGGGGTACGAGCAGTACTTC

J: TRBJ2-3
D: TRBD2
V: TRBV11-2
size: .
CDR3: CASSILGLAGGGTDTQYF
DNA: TGTGCCAGCAGCATCCTTGGGCTAGCGGGGGGTGGCACAGATACGCAGTATTTT

J: TRBJ2-5
D: .
V: TRBV7-9
size: .
CDR3: CASSPLWGTLNQETQYF
DNA: TGTGCCAGCAGTCCCCTATGGGGCACTCTGAACCAAGAGACCCAGTACTTC

J: TRBJ2-7
D: TRBD2
V: TRBV4-1
size: .
CDR3: CASSQDHGRGGEQYF
DNA: TGCGCCAGCAGCCAAGATCACGGCCGGGGGGGCGAGCAGTACTTC

J: TRBJ2-6
D: .
V: TRBV29-1
size: .
CDR3: CSVANRGSGANVLTF
DNA: TGCAGCGTTGCAAACAGAGGCTCTGGGGCCAACGTCCTGACTTTC

J: TRBJ2-3
D: .
V: TRBV9
size: .
CDR3: CASSEGSGALGDTQYF
DNA: TGTGCCAGCAGCGAAGGGTCCGGGGCCCTTGGAGATACGCAGTATTTT

J: TRBJ1-1
D: .
V: TRBV7-3
size: .
CDR3: CASSLEAPPNTEAFF
DNA: TGTGCCAGCAGCTTAGAGGCACCACCGAACACTGAAGCTTTCTTT

J: TRBJ1-2
D: .
V: TRBV9
size: .
CDR3: CASSVGGGYGYTF
DNA: TGTGCCAGCAGCGTAGGGGGAGGCTATGGCTACACCTTC

J: TRBJ1-3
D: .
V: TRBV9
size: .
CDR3: CASSVAIQTGNTIYF
DNA: TGTGCCAGCAGCGTAGCTATACAGACTGGAAACACCATATATTTT

J: TRBJ1-2
D: TRBD1
V: TRBV3-1/TRBV3-2
size: .
CDR3: CASSLQGIGNYGYTF
DNA: TGTGCCAGCAGCCTACAGGGGATCGGTAACTATGGCTACACCTTC

J: TRBJ2-3
D: .
V: TRBV12-5
size: .
CDR3: CASGLGEQGSGTDTQYF
DNA: TGTGCTAGTGGTTTAGGGGAACAGGGTTCAGGGACAGATACGCAGTATTTT

J: TRBJ2-5
D: TRBD2
V: TRBV7-2
size: .
CDR3: CASSPGLAAGQETQYF
DNA: TGTGCCAGCAGCCCCGGACTAGCGGCAGGACAAGAGACCCAGTACTTC

J: TRBJ2-4
D: TRBD2
V: TRBV7-2
size: .
CDR3: CASSPLAGLAKNIQYF
DNA: TGTGCCAGCAGCCCGTTAGCGGGGCTAGCCAAAAACATTCAGTACTTC

J: TRBJ2-1
D: TRBD2
V: TRBV6-1
size: once
CDR3: CASSVKYPGLAGNNEQFF
DNA: TGTGCCAGCAGTGTGAAGTACCCCGGACTAGCGGGGAACAATGAGCAGTTCTTC

J: TRBJ1-2
D: TRBD1
V: TRBV6-5
size: .
CDR3: CASSTGTGRGYTF
DNA: TGTGCCAGCAGTACCGGGACAGGTCGCGGCTACACCTTC

J: TRBJ2-2
D: TRBD1
V: TRBV29-1
size: .
CDR3: CSVADRADGELFF
DNA: TGCAGCGTGGCGGACAGGGCGGACGGGGAGCTGTTTTTT

J: TRBJ2-1
D: .
V: TRBV6-6
size: .
CDR3: CASSYPGSGNEQFF
DNA: TGTGCCAGCAGTTACCCCGGGAGTGGCAATGAGCAGTTCTTC

J: TRBJ2-2
D: TRBD1
V: TRBV7-2
size: .
CDR3: CASTLRRDRATGELFF
DNA: TGTGCCAGCACCCTTCGCCGGGACAGGGCCACCGGGGAGCTGTTTTTT

J: TRBJ2-7
D: .
V: TRBV28
size: .
CDR3: CAVGGSYEQYF
DNA: TGTGCCGTGGGGGGCTCCTACGAGCAGTACTTC

J: TRBJ2-1
D: TRBD1
V: TRBV18
size: .
CDR3: CASSPPVPGQGTEQFF
DNA: TGTGCCAGCTCACCACCCGTCCCGGGACAGGGCACTGAGCAGTTCTTC

J: TRBJ2-1
D: .
V: TRBV4-3
size: .
CDR3: CASSQEQGRFYNEQFF
DNA: TGCGCCAGCAGCCAAGAACAGGGTAGATTCTACAATGAGCAGTTCTTC

J: TRBJ2-2
D: .
V: TRBV19
size: few
CDR3: CASSQGEYRLFF
DNA: TGTGCCAGTAGCCAAGGGGAGTATAGGCTGTTTTTT

J: TRBJ2-1
D: .
V: TRBV4-1
size: once
CDR3: CASSPPGAGSVGQFF
DNA: TGCGCCAGCAGCCCACCTGGGGCGGGGAGTGTGGGGCAGTTCTTC

J: TRBJ1-2
D: .
V: TRBV3-1/TRBV3-2
size: .
CDR3: CASSQLSRRQAPTNYGYTF
DNA: TGTGCCAGCAGCCAATTGAGTCGGAGACAGGCCCCGACAAACTATGGCTACACCTTC

J: TRBJ2-7
D: TRBD2
V: TRBV5-1
size: .
CDR3: CASSLGDGTTYEQYF
DNA: TGCGCCAGCAGCTTGGGAGACGGGACTACCTACGAGCAGTACTTC

J: TRBJ2-3
D: .
V: TRBV12-5
size: few
CDR3: CASGTLPYTQYF
DNA: TGTGCTAGTGGTACCCTACCGTATACGCAGTATTTT

J: TRBJ2-7
D: TRBD1
V: TRBV5-1
size: .
CDR3: CASSLDRGPNEQYF
DNA: TGCGCCAGCAGCTTGGACAGGGGTCCAAACGAGCAGTACTTC

J: TRBJ2-2
D: .
V: TRBV3-1/TRBV3-2
size: .
CDR3: CASSQGLSGANTGELFF
DNA: TGTGCCAGCAGCCAAGGTCTTAGCGGAGCGAACACCGGGGAGCTGTTTTTT

J: TRBJ1-2
D: TRBD1
V: TRBV5-4
size: few
CDR3: CASSPQLQGSNYGYTF
DNA: TGTGCCAGCAGCCCGCAGCTACAGGGGTCTAACTATGGCTACACCTTC

J: TRBJ2-3
D: TRBD2
V: TRBV9
size: .
CDR3: CASSVIGGDIDTQYF
DNA: TGTGCCAGCAGCGTAATCGGGGGGGACATAGATACGCAGTATTTT

J: TRBJ2-2
D: TRBD1
V: TRBV11-1
size: few
CDR3: CASSDRGAGELFF
DNA: TGTGCCAGCAGCGACAGGGGGGCCGGGGAGCTGTTTTTT

J: TRBJ1-1
D: .
V: TRBV14
size: .
CDR3: CASSRDPDTEAFF
DNA: TGTGCCAGCAGCCGGGACCCCGACACTGAAGCTTTCTTT

J: TRBJ2-1
D: TRBD2
V: TRBV5-1
size: few
CDR3: CASSLLLRENEQFF
DNA: TGCGCCAGCAGCTTGCTTCTGCGGGAGAATGAGCAGTTCTTC

J: TRBJ2-7
D: .
V: TRBV29-1
size: .
CDR3: CSVRGSGYEQYF
DNA: TGCAGCGTCCGGGGCTCGGGGTACGAGCAGTACTTC

J: TRBJ2-4
D: .
V: TRBV4-2
size: .
CDR3: CASSQVSLIAKNIQYF
DNA: TGTGCCAGCAGCCAAGTTAGCCTAATAGCCAAAAACATTCAGTACTTC

J: TRBJ2-1
D: TRBD2
V: TRBV6-5
size: .
CDR3: CASRVSGGADEQFF
DNA: TGTGCCAGCAGGGTAAGCGGGGGGGCCGATGAGCAGTTCTTC

J: TRBJ1-6
D: .
V: TRBV27
size: few
CDR3: CASSFIVPRGLLLYNSPLHF
DNA: TGTGCCAGCAGTTTTATAGTCCCCCGCGGACTGCTCCTCTATAATTCACCCCTCCACTTT

J: TRBJ2-7
D: TRBD2
V: TRBV3-1/TRBV3-2
size: .
CDR3: CASSASGGALAQYF
DNA: TGTGCCAGCAGCGCTAGCGGGGGGGCTCTGGCGCAGTACTTC

J: TRBJ2-7
D: .
V: TRBV23-1
size: .
CDR3: CASSQLGNLSYEQYF
DNA: TGCGCCAGCAGTCAATTAGGAAACCTCTCCTACGAGCAGTACTTC

J: TRBJ2-4
D: .
V: TRBV7-8
size: .
CDR3: CASSLGGMEVGNIQYF
DNA: TGTGCCAGCAGCTTAGGGGGGATGGAGGTGGGAAACATTCAGTACTTC

J: TRBJ1-2
D: TRBD1
V: TRBV5-6
size: few
CDR3: CASSLVDRESYGYTF
DNA: TGTGCCAGCAGCTTGGTGGACAGGGAGAGCTATGGCTACACCTTC

J: TRBJ2-1
D: .
V: TRBV9
size: .
CDR3: CASSVVGGSDEQFF
DNA: TGTGCCAGCAGCGTAGTCGGAGGGTCCGATGAGCAGTTCTTC

J: TRBJ1-6
D: .
V: TRBV9
size: .
CDR3: CASSATGISPLHF
DNA: TGTGCCAGCAGCGCCACAGGGATTTCACCCCTCCACTTT

J: TRBJ2-5
D: TRBD2
V: TRBV11-1
size: .
CDR3: CASSLVTGGHETQYF
DNA: TGTGCCAGCAGCTTAGTAACGGGAGGGCACGAGACCCAGTACTTC

J: TRBJ2-3
D: TRBD2
V: TRBV27
size: .
CDR3: CASSLFPLAGRITDTQYF
DNA: TGTGCCAGCAGTTTATTCCCCTTAGCGGGGCGTATCACAGATACGCAGTATTTT

J: TRBJ2-7
D: .
V: TRBV6-5
size: .
CDR3: CASSYPGRGYEQYF
DNA: TGTGCCAGCAGTTACCCCGGGCGGGGCTACGAGCAGTACTTC

J: TRBJ2-7
D: .
V: TRBV28
size: .
CDR3: CASRSGSEQYF
DNA: TGTGCCAGCCGGAGCGGTAGCGAGCAGTACTTC

J: TRBJ1-2
D: .
V: TRBV6-2/TRBV6-3
size: few
CDR3: CASSRLTGNYGYTF
DNA: TGTGCCAGCAGTCGCCTCACAGGGAACTATGGCTACACCTTC

J: TRBJ2-7
D: .
V: TRBV19
size: .
CDR3: CASSPGTGTYEQYF
DNA: TGTGCCAGTAGCCCGGGGACTGGGACCTACGAGCAGTACTTC

J: TRBJ1-3
D: .
V: TRBV19
size: .
CDR3: CASSTYPPTFGNTIYF
DNA: TGTGCCAGTAGTACTTACCCACCTACTTTTGGAAACACCATATATTTT